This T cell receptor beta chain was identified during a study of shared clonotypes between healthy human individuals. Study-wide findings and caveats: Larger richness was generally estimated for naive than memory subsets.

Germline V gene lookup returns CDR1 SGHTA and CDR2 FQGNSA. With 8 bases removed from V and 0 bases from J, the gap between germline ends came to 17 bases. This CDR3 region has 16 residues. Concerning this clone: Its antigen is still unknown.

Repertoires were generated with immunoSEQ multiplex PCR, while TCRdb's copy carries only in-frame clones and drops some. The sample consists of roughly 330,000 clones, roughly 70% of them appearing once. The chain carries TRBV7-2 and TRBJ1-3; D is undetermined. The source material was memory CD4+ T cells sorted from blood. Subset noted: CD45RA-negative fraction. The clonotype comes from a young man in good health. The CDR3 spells CASRNRGRNSGNTIYF. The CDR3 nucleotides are TGTGCCAGCCGAAACAGAGGGCGAAACTCTGGAAACACCATATATTTT.